The 2 T cell receptor beta chains below were found in one sample sequenced in a study of post-analysis software for immune sequencing data. General observations from the study: Included in a set of a few TRBV segments more frequent in patients than controls were TRBV5-6, TRBV5-1 and TRBV20-1.

Each TCR beta cDNA library carried unique molecular identifiers. TCRdb reprocessed the PCR reads via MiXCR and lists one record per CDR3 protein. This table holds around 700,000 distinct CDR3 sequences, approximately 59% found once. Their antigens remain unidentified. Sequences were obtained from blood. All receptors come from a girl aged 2 to 10 with multiple sclerosis.

The V call is TRBV3-1, the J call TRBJ2-3; D might be TRBD1 (6 bases). CDR3 size: 15 residues. Trimming left V 1 base short and J 3 bases short, with 11 bases between. The germline V gene encodes CDR1 LGHDT and CDR2 YNNKEL (reference sequence). CDR3 amino acids: CASSQGPTGTDTQYF. CDR3 bases: TGTGCCAGCAGCCAAGGACCCACAGGGACAGATACGCAGTATTTT.

The chain couples TRBV10-3 to TRBJ2-5; a possible D gene is TRBD2 (5 bases). V lost 7 bases and J lost 2, with 11 bases in between. There are 13 residues in the CDR3. Germline V CDR1 and CDR2: ENHRY, SYGVKD. This CDR3 is CAIKGGFQETQYF. The CDR3, as DNA: TGTGCCATCAAGGGCGGGTTTCAAGAGACCCAGTACTTC.